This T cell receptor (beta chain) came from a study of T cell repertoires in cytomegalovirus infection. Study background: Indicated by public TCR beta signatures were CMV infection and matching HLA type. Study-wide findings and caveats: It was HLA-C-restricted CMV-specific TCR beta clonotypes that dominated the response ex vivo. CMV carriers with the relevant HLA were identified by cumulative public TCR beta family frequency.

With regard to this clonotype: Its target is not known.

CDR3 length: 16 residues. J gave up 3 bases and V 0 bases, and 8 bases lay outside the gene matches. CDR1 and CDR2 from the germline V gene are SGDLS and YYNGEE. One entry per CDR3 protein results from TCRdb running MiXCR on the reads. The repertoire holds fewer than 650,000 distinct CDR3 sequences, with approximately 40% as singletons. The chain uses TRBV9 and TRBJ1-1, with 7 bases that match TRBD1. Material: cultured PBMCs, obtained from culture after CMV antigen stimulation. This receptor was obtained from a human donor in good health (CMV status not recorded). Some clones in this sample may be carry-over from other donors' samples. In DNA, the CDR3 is TGTGCCAGCAGCGTAGCGCACAGGGGTGCGGACACTGAAGCTTTCTTT. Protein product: CASSVAHRGADTEAFF.